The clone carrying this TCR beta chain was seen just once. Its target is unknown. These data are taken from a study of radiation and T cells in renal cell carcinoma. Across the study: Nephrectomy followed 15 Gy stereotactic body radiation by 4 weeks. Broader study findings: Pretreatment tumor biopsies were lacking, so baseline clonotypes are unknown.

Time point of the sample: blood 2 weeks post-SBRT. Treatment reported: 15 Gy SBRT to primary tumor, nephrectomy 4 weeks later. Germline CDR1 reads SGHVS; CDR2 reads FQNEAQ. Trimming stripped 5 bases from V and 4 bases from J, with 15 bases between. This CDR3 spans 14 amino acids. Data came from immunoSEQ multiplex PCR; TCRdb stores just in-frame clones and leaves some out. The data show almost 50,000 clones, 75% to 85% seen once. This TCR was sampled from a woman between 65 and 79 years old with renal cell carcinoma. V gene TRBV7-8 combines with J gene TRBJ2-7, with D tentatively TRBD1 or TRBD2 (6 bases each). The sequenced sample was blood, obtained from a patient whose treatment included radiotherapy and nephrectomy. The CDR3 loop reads CASSHGGLQYEQYF. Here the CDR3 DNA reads TGTGCCAGCAGCCATGGGGGGCTGCAATACGAGCAGTACTTC.